This T cell receptor (beta chain) was identified during a study of beta chain features in type 1 diabetes. CDR1 and CDR2 (germline): LGHNA, YNFKEQ. Trimming left V 0 bases short and J 0 bases short, with 14 bases between. The CDR3 totals 17 residues. General study findings and limits: The study found moderately but significantly shorter TCRB CDR3s in all four CD4+ subsets of Type 1 diabetes patients.

Reverse transcription of all isolated RNA meant that expressed TCRB transcripts were sequenced. TCRdb's copy holds only in-frame clones and misses some; the assay was immunoSEQ multiplex PCR. The sample has 300,000 or so clones, roughly an eighth seen once; the top ten hold around 0.016%. This clone occurred a few times. Its antigen is currently unknown. Sequencing used naive CD4+ T cells from blood. The receptor was isolated from a man aged 30 to 39 with type 1 diabetes. This rearrangement joins TRBV4-2 to TRBJ1-1, with no clear D. CDR3 loop: CASSQDLLGVMNTEAFF. The CDR3 nucleotides read TGTGCCAGCAGCCAAGATCTTTTGGGCGTAATGAACACTGAAGCTTTCTTT.